One and the same sample provided the 21 T cell receptor beta chains below, sequenced in a study of T cells in Graves' hyperthyroidism and ophthalmopathy. Amplified TCR beta CDR3 regions came from RNA transcripts. When the TCR CDR3 underwent first-round RT-PCR, the HTBI primer set was used. MiXCR, run by TCRdb on the multiplex PCR reads, gives a single entry per CDR3 protein. Here the sample spans approximately 400,000 distinct CDR3 sequences, about 18% being singletons. Sequenced material: blood. These receptors originate from a woman between 18 and 30 years old with Graves' hyperthyroidism.

The genes are TRBV15 and TRBJ1-1; the D gene is possibly TRBD1 (6 bases). The V and J ends lost 4 bases and 3 bases respectively, with 12 bases between them. CDR3 length equals 14 residues. Germline V gene lookup returns CDR1 LNHNV and CDR2 YYDKDF (reference sequence). CDR3 residues: CATSNRELHTEAFF. DNA of the CDR3: TGTGCCACCAGCAACAGGGAACTGCACACTGAAGCTTTCTTT.

This clonotype came up many times. The rearrangement uses TRBV2 and TRBJ2-1, with TRBD2 matching over 7 bases. The CDR3 length is 15 residues. V lost 6 bases and J lost 4; bases outside the gene matches: 9. Germline loops: CDR1 SNHLY, CDR2 FYNNEI. The CDR3 DNA sequence: TGTGCCAGCAGGCCCGGGACTACAATATACAATGAGCAGTTCTTC. Translating it yields CASRPGTTIYNEQFF.

The sample holds many counts of this clonotype. The rearrangement joins TRBV27 to TRBJ1-2, with 9 bases fitting TRBD1. This CDR3 spans 15 amino acids. V gave up 5 bases and J gave up 2 bases; unmatched junction bases: 6. The germline V gene encodes CDR1 MNHEY and CDR2 SMNVEV (reference sequence). The CDR3 loop reads CASSPPGTGNYGYTF. The CDR3 coding sequence is TGTGCCAGCAGTCCACCGGGGACAGGGAACTATGGCTACACCTTC.

This clonotype was counted at least ten times. The chain carries TRBV27 and TRBJ1-2; a possible D gene is TRBD1 (6 bases). The CDR3 extends over 19 amino acids. Looked up from germline, CDR1 is MNHEY and CDR2 is SMNVEV (reference sequence). V was shortened by 3 bases and J by 4 bases, with 27 bases between the two germline ends. The chain's CDR3 is CASSFRAGGGGNMAYGYTF. The CDR3 nucleotides are TGTGCCAGCAGTTTTCGCGCGGGAGGAGGGGGAAATATGGCCTATGGCTACACCTTC.

There are many counts of this clonotype. V gene TRBV2 combines with J gene TRBJ2-7, with D possibly being TRBD1 or TRBD2 (5 bases each). Trimming stripped 9 bases from V and 4 bases from J, with 7 bases between. CDR3 length equals 10 residues. Germline CDR1 reads SNHLY; CDR2 reads FYNNEI. The CDR3 DNA reads TGTGCCAGTGAGGGGTACGAGCAGTACTTC. This sequence encodes CASEGYEQYF.

This clonotype was recorded many times. The CDR3 sequence: CAQGGSSGNTIYF. The DNA for the CDR3 is TGTGCCCAAGGGGGAAGCTCTGGAAACACCATATATTTT. J is TRBJ1-3 and V is TRBV13, with D perhaps matching TRBD1 (6 bases). The germline CDR1 and CDR2 sequences are PRHDT and FYEKMQ (reference sequence). V was trimmed by 11 bases and J by 0 bases, leaving 11 bases between them. This CDR3 is 13 amino acids long.

This clonotype was observed at least ten times. The rearrangement links TRBV12-3 or TRBV12-4 to TRBJ2-2, with TRBD2 matching over 8 bases. V gave up 6 bases and J gave up 2 bases; unmatched junction bases: 8. The CDR3 has 16 residues. The CDR3 loop is CASRPWRGVNTGELFF. The CDR3, as DNA: TGTGCCAGCAGACCTTGGCGGGGGGTTAACACCGGGGAGCTGTTTTTT.

This clonotype appeared many times. This chain links TRBV5-1 with TRBJ2-7; 9 bases are a match to TRBD1. The CDR3 sequence is 14 residues long. V trimming: 4 bases; J trimming: 5 bases; junction bases outside the gene matches: 7. CDR1 and CDR2 (germline): SGHRS, YFSETQ. CDR3 bases: TGCGCCAGCAGCCAGGTACAGGGGGCGAACGAGCAGTACTTC. It is translated as CASSQVQGANEQYF.

This clonotype was counted ten times or more. The chain recombines TRBV24-1 with TRBJ2-5; D remains ambiguous. This CDR3 contains 12 residues. The germline V gene has CDR1 KGHDR and CDR2 SFDVKD. V was clipped by 2 bases and J by 5 bases, with 5 bases between them. The DNA for the CDR3 is TGTGCCACCAGTGATTCCCAGGAGACCCAGTACTTC. This codes for CATSDSQETQYF.

This clonotype occurred many times. V gene TRBV2 combines with J gene TRBJ1-5; D remains unclear. The CDR3 runs 13 residues. Trimming removed 6 bases from V and 2 bases from J, with 8 bases in between. Germline-derived CDR1 and CDR2 are SNHLY and FYNNEI. CDR3 nucleotide sequence: TGTGCCAGCAGGGGTCAGGGCAATCAGCCCCAGCATTTT. Its translation: CASRGQGNQPQHF.

This clonotype was seen repeatedly, ten times or more. V usage is TRBV9 and J usage is TRBJ1-3; TRBD1 matches 11 bases. Germline CDR1 is SGDLS and CDR2 is YYNGEE. V shed 4 bases and J 8 bases; nucleotides not matched to a gene: 8. This CDR3 is 15 amino acids long. CDR3 sequence reads: CASSFGQGASDTIYF. Written as DNA, the CDR3 is TGTGCCAGCAGCTTCGGACAGGGGGCTTCTGACACCATATATTTT. Full variable domain (rest looked up from reference TRBV9 and TRBJ1-3): DSGVTQTPKHLITATGQRVTLRCSPRSGDLSVYWYQQSLDQGLQFLIQYYNGEERAKGNILERFSAQQFPDLHSELNLSSLELGDSALYFCASSFGQGASDTIYFGEGSWLTVV.

This clonotype was counted at least ten times. V gene TRBV6-1 combines with J gene TRBJ2-7; tentatively, D is TRBD1 (6 bases). CDR3 size: 11 residues. The V end lost 8 bases, the J end lost 4 bases, and 9 bases lay between the germline ends. Germline V gene lookup returns CDR1 MNHNS and CDR2 SASEGT. The CDR3 DNA is TGTGCCAGCGCCAGGGGATACGAGCAGTACTTC. It encodes CASARGYEQYF.

Only a few counts were recorded for this clonotype. The junction differs from germline at one of its ends, possibly a read error. The chain has TRBV19 and TRBJ2-7, with 7 nucleotides matching TRBD1. The CDR3 loop spans 12 amino acids. Germline values: CDR1 LNHDA, CDR2 SQIVND (reference sequence). The CDR3 reads CASRDRTYKQYF. The CDR3 DNA is TGTGCCAGTAGGGACAGGACCTACAAGCAGTACTTC.

This clonotype was recorded many times. This chain uses TRBV20-1 with TRBJ1-2; the D gene is possibly TRBD1 (5 bases). Germline values: CDR1 DFQATT, CDR2 SNEGSKA (reference sequence). Trimming took off 5 bases at V and 2 bases at J, with 9 bases between the two ends. The CDR3 totals 12 residues. This CDR3 reads CSAGAGNYGYTF. The CDR3 DNA reads as TGCAGTGCTGGCGCAGGGAACTATGGCTACACCTTC.

This clonotype was found many times. This rearrangement joins TRBV7-8 to TRBJ1-1, with a weak D call TRBD1 (5 bases). This CDR3 contains 16 residues. CDR1 is SGHVS, CDR2 FQNEAQ, per germline. V was shortened by 5 bases and J by 1 base, with 17 bases between the two germline ends. CDR3 nucleotide sequence: TGTGCCAGCAGCCCCACCCCGGGACGTACGAACACTGAAGCTTTCTTT. Translated, it gives CASSPTPGRTNTEAFF.

This sequence joins TRBV12-3 or TRBV12-4 and TRBJ1-1, with D unclear. The CDR3 length is 12 residues. V was cut by 3 bases and J by 11 bases, with 13 bases left in between. CDR3 nucleotides: TGTGCCAGCAGTTTGGTCGAGCGGGCGGCTTTCTTT. Residues: CASSLVERAAFF.

This clonotype has a count of ten or more. The CDR3 sequence: CASSDLGQPYLHMNTEAFF. The CDR3 bases are TGTGCCAGCAGTGACCTGGGACAGCCTTATTTACACATGAACACTGAAGCTTTCTTT. The V gene is TRBV6-4, the J gene TRBJ1-1, with 7 bases lining up with TRBD1. The germline CDR1 and CDR2 sequences are MRHNA and SNTAGT. V dropped 2 bases and J dropped 0; count of bases not matched to a gene: 15. The CDR3 length is 19 residues.

To note about this clonotype: Sequence at one end of the junction differs from germline and may be a read error. V usage is TRBV2 and J usage is TRBJ1-1, with D tentatively TRBD1 (6 bases). This CDR3 is 13 amino acids long. Germline V gene sequence: CDR1 SNHLY, CDR2 FYNNEI. CDR3 coding DNA: TGTGCCAGCAGTATACAGGGAAACACTGAATCTTTCTTT. It is translated as CASSIQGNTESFF. The complete variable domain, with remaining parts taken from reference TRBV2 and TRBJ1-1, reads EPEVTQTPSHQVTQMGQEVILRCVPISNHLYFYWYRQILGQKVEFLVSFYNNEISEKSEIFDDQFSVERPDGSNFTLKIRSTKLEDSAMYFCASSIQGNTESFFGQGTRLTVV.

At least ten counts were recorded for this clonotype. The V and J genes are TRBV6-1 and TRBJ1-1, with unresolved D. There are 14 residues in the CDR3. The germline V gene has CDR1 MNHNS and CDR2 SASEGT. Between the trimmed V and J ends, which lost 6 bases and 1 base, there was a span of 12 bases. The CDR3 DNA is TGTGCCAGCAGGCAATCTAGTCCGAACACTGAAGCTTTCTTT. Translation gives CASRQSSPNTEAFF.

The sample holds many counts of this clonotype. J is TRBJ1-2 and V is TRBV5-6; 9 bases line up with TRBD1. After removal of 0 bases from V and 5 bases from J, the junction contained 11 bases not matched to a gene. CDR1 is SGHDT, CDR2 YYEEEE, per germline. The CDR3 runs to 17 residues. CDR3 loop: CASSLETRDRAGYGYTF. The CDR3 DNA follows: TGTGCCAGCAGCTTGGAGACGCGGGACAGGGCGGGGTATGGCTACACCTTC. Variable domain in full (rest from reference TRBV5-6 and TRBJ1-2): DAGVTQSPTHLIKTRGQQVTLRCSPKSGHDTVSWYQQALGQGPQFIFQYYEEEERQRGNFPDRFSGHQFPNYSSELNVNALLLGDSALYLCASSLETRDRAGYGYTFGSGTRLTVV.

This clonotype occurred many times. The J gene is TRBJ1-2, the V gene TRBV5-1; no clear D gene. V was clipped by 7 bases and J by 1 base, with 14 bases between them. The CDR3 runs to 14 residues. Germline-derived CDR1 and CDR2 are SGHRS and YFSETQ. The CDR3: CASRLGDFNYGYTF. Here the CDR3 DNA reads TGCGCCAGCCGTCTAGGCGACTTTAACTATGGCTACACCTTC.